The present TCR beta chain was sequenced within a study of blood T cells in healthy people across ages (dated by TCRdb to 2014 to 2015). About the investigation overall: In model experiments, template switching captured about one uniquely barcoded TCR beta cDNA molecule for every two T cells. The study measured age-related changes in TCR beta repertoire diversity using deep sequencing normalized with unique cDNA molecular identifiers. Donors were grouped into four age groups: young (average 16 years), middle-aged (over 35), aged (about 59) and long-lived (around 80). The study analyzed two additional independent replicas of 1 million unique cDNA reads from the same blood draw for two donors, one aged 18 to 30 and one aged 80 or older.

The trim is 11 bases for V and 9 bases for J, with a gap of 20 bases between the germline ends. CDR1 and CDR2 are read off the germline V gene as SNHLY and FYNNEI. The CDR3, cysteine through phenylalanine, is 13 amino acids long. Here the CDR3 DNA is all that survives: 39 bases in frame from base 1. The protocol used for the library was 5' RACE. Sequencing used an Illumina HiSeq 2500. A second PCR of about 6 to 11 cycles was run with a J-beta primer mix and a sample-barcoded 5' primer. A unique molecular identifier was introduced onto each TCR beta cDNA molecule by a template-switch 5' adaptor carrying 12 random nucleotides. Each sample yielded at least 3 million CDR3-containing paired-end reads. First-strand cDNA was synthesized from all RNA with the Mint cDNA synthesis kit, primed by a TRBC-specific oligonucleotide. Following uracil-DNA glycosylase treatment, all cDNA underwent a first 18-cycle PCR with the universal primers M1SS and BC2_uni_R. Processing in the source paper ran as follows. For normalization, 1 million high-quality reads were randomly selected from each sample, with every read carrying a distinct molecular identifier. Reads with shared molecular identifiers were discarded instead of being binned into consensus sequences. MiTCR, set to a Q25 quality threshold and the strictest error-elimination algorithm, was used for CDR3 identification, clonotype clustering and error correction. Lower-bound total TCR beta diversity was estimated with a nonparametric unseen species model using Euler transformation. TCRdb's own reprocessing of the public reads used fastp at Q25 and MiXCR and kept productive beta chains. Records with the same CDR3 protein are collapsed into one entry carrying the most frequent genes and DNA. The V and J calls and clone size are TCRdb's, not the authors'. This sample holds under 700,000 distinct CDR3 sequences; about 24% were observed only once. Jointly, the top ten make up approximately 10% of the sample.

Findings and caveats that apply to the study as a whole: Because the CMV infection status of the donors was unknown, age-related changes in expanded clonotypes may potentially have been confounded. Compared with the aged group, the long-lived group had more naive CD4+ T cells, fewer expanded clones and increased TCR diversity, a pattern suggesting age selection. Bulk unsorted PBMC profiling prevented conclusive comparison of naive and antigen-experienced compartments. The percentage of naive T cells measured by flow cytometry correlated strongly with observed TCR beta diversity. Total diversity estimates from one million sequenced T cells were considered lower bounds and underestimates. As age increased, observed TCR beta diversity per million T cells dropped in a roughly linear way, and a significant reduction was already evident by age roughly 40.

This clonotype turned up a few times. Its specific antigen is unknown. Base qualities are not recorded, but no much larger clone differs from it by a single base. The 39 donors, aged about 6 to 100 years, were systemically healthy Caucasian individuals from Russia. Each donor gave about 9.8 milliliters of peripheral blood, drawn into EDTA-treated Vacutainer tubes. Ficoll-Paque density-gradient centrifugation was used to isolate PBMCs, with at least 6 million per sample. Trizol reagent was used to extract total RNA from PBMCs, with at least 6 micrograms per sample. Naive CD45RAhigh/CD27high T cell percentages were measured by flow cytometry on a PBMC aliquot from every donor. This sample was shared with a second study, whose subject was T cells of mothers and their children. According to the second study: Donors were nine systemically healthy Caucasian individuals: three mothers and their six children. cDNA synthesis used all of the extracted RNA, with around 1.6 ug of RNA in each 15 ul reaction. In the second PCR, the M1S primer added sample barcodes and 2-4 random nucleotides. More than 8 million TCR beta CDR3 reads were obtained from each mother, and some 3.3 million reads were obtained from each child. Thymic selection similarly shapes TCR recombination output in related and unrelated pairs, with minor effect from inherited differences. Normalized repertoire overlap was always found to be slightly, but never significantly, higher in related mother-child pairs than in unrelated mother-child pairs. With a sensitivity of about 100 clones per million clonotypes, no persistent microchimeric T cell clones were detected. In the study, deep NGS was used to compare the TCR beta repertoires of mothers and children, and features distinguishing related mother-child pairs from unrelated individuals were sought. On average, the children were roughly 12 +/- 4 years old, while the mothers were approximately 41 +/- 4 years old. After adapters were ligated using NEBNext reagents, the libraries underwent 100+100 nt paired-end sequencing on an Illumina HiSeq 2000. To prevent cross-contamination, the mother and child libraries were prepared one month apart and sequenced in separate runs. Between roughly 500,000 and 2,300,000 distinct TCR beta clonotypes were identified per donor. Naive TCR beta clonotypes were estimated from low-frequency clonotypes matched to each donor's FACS-determined naive share, without sorting.

Source material: blood. The rearranged segments are TRBV2 and TRBJ2-1, with the D gene too uncertain to name. This receptor was obtained from a boy under 18 in good health. Here is the DNA: TGTGCCGGTGGGGTTGGGCCGGACGGTGAGCAGTTCTTC. The resulting protein is CAGGVGPDGEQFF.